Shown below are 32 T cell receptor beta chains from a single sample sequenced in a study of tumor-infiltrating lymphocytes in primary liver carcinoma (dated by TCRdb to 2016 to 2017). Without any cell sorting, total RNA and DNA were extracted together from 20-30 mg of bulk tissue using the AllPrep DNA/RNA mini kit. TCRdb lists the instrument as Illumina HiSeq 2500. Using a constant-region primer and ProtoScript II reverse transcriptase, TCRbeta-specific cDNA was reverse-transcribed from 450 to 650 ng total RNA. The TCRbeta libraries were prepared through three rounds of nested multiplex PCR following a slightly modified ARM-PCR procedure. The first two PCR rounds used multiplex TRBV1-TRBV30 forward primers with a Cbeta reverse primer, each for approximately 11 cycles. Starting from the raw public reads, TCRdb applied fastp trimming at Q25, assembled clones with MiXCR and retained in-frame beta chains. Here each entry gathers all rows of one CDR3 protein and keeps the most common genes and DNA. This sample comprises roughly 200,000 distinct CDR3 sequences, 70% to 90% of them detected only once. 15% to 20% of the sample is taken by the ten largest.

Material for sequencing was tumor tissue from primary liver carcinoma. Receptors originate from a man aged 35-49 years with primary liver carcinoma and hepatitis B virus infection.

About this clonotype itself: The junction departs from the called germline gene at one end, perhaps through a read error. The CDR3 DNA is TGTGCCAGCAGCTTAGAACGCTACAAAATCATTCAGTACTTC. Encoded protein: CASSLERYKIIQYF. The V and J genes are TRBV11-2 and TRBJ2-4; no clear D gene. This CDR3 is 14 amino acids long. CDR1 SGHAT and CDR2 FQNNGV come from the germline V gene.

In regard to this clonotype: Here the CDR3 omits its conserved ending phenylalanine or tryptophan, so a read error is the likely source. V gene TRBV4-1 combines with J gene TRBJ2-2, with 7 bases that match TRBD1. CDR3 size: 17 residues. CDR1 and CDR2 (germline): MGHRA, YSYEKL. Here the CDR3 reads CASSPQTGVLNTGELFI. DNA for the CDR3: TGCGCCAGCAGCCCCCAAACAGGGGTCCTAAACACCGGGGAACTGTTTATT.

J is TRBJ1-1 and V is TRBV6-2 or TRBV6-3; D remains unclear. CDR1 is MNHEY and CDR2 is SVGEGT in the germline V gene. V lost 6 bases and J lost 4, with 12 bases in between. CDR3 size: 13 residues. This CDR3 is CASRYGLSTEAFF. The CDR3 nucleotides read TGTGCCAGCAGATACGGTCTGAGCACTGAAGCTTTCTTT.

The CDR3 DNA is TGTGCCAGTAACCAAGCAACAGGGGCCTACGAGCAGTACTTC. Translating gives CASNQATGAYEQYF. The V and J genes are TRBV4-2 and TRBJ2-7, with 7 bases lining up with TRBD1. CDR1 is LGHNA, CDR2 YNFKEQ, per germline. The CDR3 contains 14 residues. V dropped 9 bases and J dropped 2; count of bases not matched to a gene: 10.

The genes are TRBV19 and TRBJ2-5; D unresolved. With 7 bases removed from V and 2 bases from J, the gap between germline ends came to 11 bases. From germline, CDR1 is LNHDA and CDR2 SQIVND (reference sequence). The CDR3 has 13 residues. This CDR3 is CASTARRQETQYF. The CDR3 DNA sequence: TGTGCCAGTACTGCCAGACGGCAAGAGACCCAGTACTTC.

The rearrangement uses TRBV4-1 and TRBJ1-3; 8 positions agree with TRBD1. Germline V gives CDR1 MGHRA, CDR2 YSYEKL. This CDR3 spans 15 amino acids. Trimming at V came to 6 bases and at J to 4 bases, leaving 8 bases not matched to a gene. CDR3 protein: CASSHTGGTGNTIYF. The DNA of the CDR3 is TGCGCCAGCAGTCATACAGGGGGTACCGGAAACACCATATATTTT.

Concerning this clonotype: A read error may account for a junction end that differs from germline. CDR3 nucleotide sequence: TGCGCAAGCAGCTACGCCGGGACTTCTGAAGAGACCCACTACTTC. Amino acid sequence: CASSYAGTSEETHYF. The chain links TRBV4-3 to TRBJ2-5; maybe TRBD2 (6 bases). Germline assignment: CDR1 LGHNA and CDR2 YSLEER. The CDR3 consists of 15 residues.

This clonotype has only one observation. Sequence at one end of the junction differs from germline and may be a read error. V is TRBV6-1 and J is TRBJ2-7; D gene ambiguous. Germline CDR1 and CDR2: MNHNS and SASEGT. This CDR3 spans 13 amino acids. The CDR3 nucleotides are TGTACCAGCAACGTCGAGGCAGACTACGAGCAGTACTTC. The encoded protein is CTSNVEADYEQYF.

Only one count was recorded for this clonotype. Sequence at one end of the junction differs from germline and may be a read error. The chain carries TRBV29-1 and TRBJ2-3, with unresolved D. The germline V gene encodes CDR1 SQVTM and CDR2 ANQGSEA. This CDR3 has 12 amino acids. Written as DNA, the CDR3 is TGCAGCGTTGAGATGGGCACAGATATGCAGTATTTT. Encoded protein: CSVEMGTDMQYF.

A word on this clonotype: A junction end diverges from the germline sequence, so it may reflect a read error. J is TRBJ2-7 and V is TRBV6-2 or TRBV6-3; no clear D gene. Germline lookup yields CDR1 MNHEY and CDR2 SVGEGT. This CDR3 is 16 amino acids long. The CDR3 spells CTSNSGRSRSSYEQYF. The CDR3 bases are TGTACCAGCAATAGTGGGCGGAGCCGCAGCTCCTACGAGCAGTACTTC.

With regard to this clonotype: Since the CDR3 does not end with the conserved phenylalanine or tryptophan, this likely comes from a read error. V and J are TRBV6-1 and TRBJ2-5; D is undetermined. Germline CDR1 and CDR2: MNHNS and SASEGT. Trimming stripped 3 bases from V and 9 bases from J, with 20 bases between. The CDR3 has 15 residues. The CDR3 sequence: CASSDPRHGVRAQYL. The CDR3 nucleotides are TGTGCCAGCAGTGATCCCCGACATGGGGTAAGGGCCCAGTACCTC.

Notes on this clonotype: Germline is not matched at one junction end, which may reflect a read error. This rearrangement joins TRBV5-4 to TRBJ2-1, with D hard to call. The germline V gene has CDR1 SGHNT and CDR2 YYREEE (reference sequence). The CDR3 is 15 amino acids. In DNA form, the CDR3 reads TGTGCCAGCAGCTTACTAACGGGCTCCTACTATGAGCAGTTCTTC. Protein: CASSLLTGSYYEQFF.

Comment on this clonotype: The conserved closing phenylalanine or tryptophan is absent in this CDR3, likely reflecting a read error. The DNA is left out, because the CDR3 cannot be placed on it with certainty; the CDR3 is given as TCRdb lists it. The CDR3 region is CASARGSSYKQYY. The gene calls are TRBV5-1 and TRBJ2-7; the table gives TRBD2 as D, unverified against the DNA. The germline CDR1 and CDR2 sequences are SGHRS and YFSETQ. Inclusive of both ends, the CDR3 amounts to 13 amino acids.

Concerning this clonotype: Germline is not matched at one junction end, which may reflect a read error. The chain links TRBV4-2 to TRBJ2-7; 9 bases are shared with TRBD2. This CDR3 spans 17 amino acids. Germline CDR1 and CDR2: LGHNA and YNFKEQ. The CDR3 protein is CVSSQAGGQFSSYEQYF. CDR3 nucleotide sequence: TGTGTCAGCAGCCAAGCGGGGGGTCAGTTTAGTTCCTACGAGCAGTACTTC.

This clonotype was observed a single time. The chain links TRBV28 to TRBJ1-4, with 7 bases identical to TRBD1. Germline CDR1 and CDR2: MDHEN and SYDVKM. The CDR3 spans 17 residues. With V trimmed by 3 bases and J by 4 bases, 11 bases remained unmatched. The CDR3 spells CASSLGDRFANNEKLFF. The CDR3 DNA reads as TGTGCCAGCAGTTTGGGGGACAGATTTGCAAATAATGAAAAACTGTTTTTT.

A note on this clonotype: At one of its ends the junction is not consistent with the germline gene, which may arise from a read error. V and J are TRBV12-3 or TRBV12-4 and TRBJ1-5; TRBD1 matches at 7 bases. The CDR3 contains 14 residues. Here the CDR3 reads CASKPTGNNQLQHF. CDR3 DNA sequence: TGTGCAAGCAAGCCGACAGGGAACAATCAGCTCCAGCATTTT.

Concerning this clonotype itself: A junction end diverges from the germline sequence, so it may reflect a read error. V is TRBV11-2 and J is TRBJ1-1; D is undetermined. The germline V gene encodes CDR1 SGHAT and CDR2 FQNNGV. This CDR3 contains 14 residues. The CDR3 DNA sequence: TGTGCCAGCGGCCCCCTCTGGCCGAACACTGAAGCTTACTTT. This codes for CASGPLWPNTEAYF.

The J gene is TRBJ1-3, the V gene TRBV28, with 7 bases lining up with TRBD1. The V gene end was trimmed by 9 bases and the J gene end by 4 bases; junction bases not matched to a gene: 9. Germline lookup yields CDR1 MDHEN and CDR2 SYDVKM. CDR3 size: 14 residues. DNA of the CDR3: TGTGCCAGTACCTTGACAGGGCGGGGAAACACCATATATTTT. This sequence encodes CASTLTGRGNTIYF.

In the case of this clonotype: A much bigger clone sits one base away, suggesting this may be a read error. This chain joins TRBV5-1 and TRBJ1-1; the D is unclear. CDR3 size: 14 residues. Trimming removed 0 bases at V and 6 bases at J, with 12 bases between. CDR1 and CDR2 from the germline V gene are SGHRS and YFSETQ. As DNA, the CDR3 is TGCGCCAGCAGCTTGGTATCCGGGAGCGCTGAAGCTTTCTTT. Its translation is CASSLVSGSAEAFF.

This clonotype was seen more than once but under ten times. This chain's CDR3 is CASGQQGNTGELFF. The CDR3 DNA reads as TGTGCCAGCGGCCAACAGGGCAACACCGGGGAGCTGTTTTTT. The chain has TRBV2 and TRBJ2-2, with D perhaps matching TRBD1 (6 bases). This CDR3 contains 14 residues. CDR1 is SNHLY, CDR2 FYNNEI, per germline. The V end was cut by 8 bases, the J end by 2 bases, with 12 bases between.

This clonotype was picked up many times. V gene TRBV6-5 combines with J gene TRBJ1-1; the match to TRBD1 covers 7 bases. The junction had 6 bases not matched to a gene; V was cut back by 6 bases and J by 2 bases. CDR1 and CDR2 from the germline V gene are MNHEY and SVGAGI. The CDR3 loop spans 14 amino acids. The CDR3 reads CASSFGQANTEAFF. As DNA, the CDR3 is TGTGCCAGCAGCTTCGGACAGGCCAACACTGAAGCTTTCTTT.

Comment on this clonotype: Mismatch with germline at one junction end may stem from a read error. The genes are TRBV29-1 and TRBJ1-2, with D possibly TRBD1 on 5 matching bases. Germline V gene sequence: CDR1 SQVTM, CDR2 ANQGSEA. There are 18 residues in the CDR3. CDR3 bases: TGCGGCGTTGGGGCACCAACAGGAACTCAAATGGCTAACTATGGCTACACTTTC. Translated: CGVGAPTGTQMANYGYTF.

The DNA of the CDR3 is TGTGCCTGCAATTACAGATACACTGAAGCTTTCTTT. Translating it yields CACNYRYTEAFF. This rearrangement joins TRBV28 to TRBJ1-1; D is undetermined. Germline V gives CDR1 MDHEN, CDR2 SYDVKM. Trimming left V 11 bases short and J 3 bases short, with 13 bases between. The CDR3 spans 12 residues.

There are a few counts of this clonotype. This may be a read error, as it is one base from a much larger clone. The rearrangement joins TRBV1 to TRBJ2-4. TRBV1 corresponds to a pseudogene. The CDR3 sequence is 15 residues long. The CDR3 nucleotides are TGCATCAGCAGCCAGAGAGTTCTCGCCAAAAACATTCAGTACTTC. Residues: CISSQRVLAKNIQYF.

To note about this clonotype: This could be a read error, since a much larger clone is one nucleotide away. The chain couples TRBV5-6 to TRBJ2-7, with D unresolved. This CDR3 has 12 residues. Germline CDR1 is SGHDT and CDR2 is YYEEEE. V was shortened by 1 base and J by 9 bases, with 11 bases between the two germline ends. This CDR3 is CASSLSPDPQYF. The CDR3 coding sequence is TGTGCCAGCAGCTTGTCCCCGGACCCGCAGTACTTC.

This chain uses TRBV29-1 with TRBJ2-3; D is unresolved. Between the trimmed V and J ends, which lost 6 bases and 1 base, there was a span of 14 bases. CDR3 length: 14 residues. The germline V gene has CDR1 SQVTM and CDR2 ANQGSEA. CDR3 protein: CSVALVLRTDTQYF. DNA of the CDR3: TGCAGCGTAGCCCTCGTACTGCGCACAGATACGCAGTATTTT.

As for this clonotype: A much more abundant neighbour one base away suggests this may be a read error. The CDR3 sequence is CARSLNEQGQTDTQYF. CDR3 nucleotides: TGTGCCAGAAGCTTAAACGAGCAGGGGCAAACAGATACGCAGTATTTT. V is TRBV11-2 and J is TRBJ2-3; D is possibly TRBD1 (6 bases). Germline lookup yields CDR1 SGHAT and CDR2 FQNNGV. This CDR3 has 16 residues.

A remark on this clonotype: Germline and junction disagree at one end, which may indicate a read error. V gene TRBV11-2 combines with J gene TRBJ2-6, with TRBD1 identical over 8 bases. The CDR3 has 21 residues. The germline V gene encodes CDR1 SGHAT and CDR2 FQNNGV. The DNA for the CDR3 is TGTGCCAGAAGCATAGGGGGAGACAGGGGCATTTCCCTCTCTTGGGCCGACGTCCTGACTTTC. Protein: CARSIGGDRGISLSWADVLTF.

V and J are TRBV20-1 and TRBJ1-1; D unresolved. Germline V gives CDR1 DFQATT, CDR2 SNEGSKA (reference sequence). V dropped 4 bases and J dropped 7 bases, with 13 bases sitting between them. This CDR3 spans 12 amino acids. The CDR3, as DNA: TGCAGTGCTATAGACACCTACAGTGAAGCTTTCTTT. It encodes CSAIDTYSEAFF.

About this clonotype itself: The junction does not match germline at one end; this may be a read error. The CDR3 spells CASSPSRWGDEQYF. The CDR3 nucleotides are TGTGCCAGCAGTCCCAGCAGGTGGGGCGACGAACAGTACTTC. The chain links TRBV12-3 or TRBV12-4 to TRBJ2-7; maybe TRBD1 (5 bases). CDR3 length: 14 residues.

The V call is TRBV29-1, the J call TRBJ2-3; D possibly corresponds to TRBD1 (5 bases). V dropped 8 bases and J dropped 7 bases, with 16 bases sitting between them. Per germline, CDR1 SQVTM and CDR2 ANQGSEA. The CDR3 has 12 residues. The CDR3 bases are TGCAGCACCGAAACACGGACATATACGCAGTATTTT. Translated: CSTETRTYTQYF.

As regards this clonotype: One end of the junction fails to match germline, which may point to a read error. The CDR3 spells CASSSQGLAGLVKNIQYF. The CDR3 bases are TGTGCCAGCAGCTCACAGGGACTAGCGGGTCTAGTCAAAAACATTCAATACTTC. This sequence joins TRBV11-2 and TRBJ2-4; 12 bases are shared with TRBD2. The CDR3 sequence is 18 residues long. CDR1 and CDR2 (germline): SGHAT, FQNNGV.